The text below deals with one T cell receptor beta chain. This entry belongs to a study of blood T cell repertoires in COVID-19. Study-level information: Some COVID-19 samples were acute and others convalescent; all came from the United States, Italy and Spain. In each case, the material was cDNA or gDNA derived from T cells, B-cell-depleted T cells, or PBMCs.

Authors' analysis steps: Amplification of reference gene primers was used by the study to estimate nucleated cell counts. Assay: immunoSEQ multiplex PCR; the TCRdb copy retains only in-frame clones and omits some. V and J calls plus clone size are reproduced from that table; the DNA served to infer D and trimming. This sample has 350,000 to 450,000 clones, with about 91% found just once. The CDR3 contains 18 residues. Germline V CDR1 and CDR2: SGDLS, YYNGEE. V was pared by 0 bases and J by 0 bases, with 16 bases between. The V and J genes are TRBV9 and TRBJ1-5; D not resolved. Sequenced input: peripheral blood. This clonotype originated in a middle-aged woman with COVID-19, enrolled during active disease. The CDR3 region is CASSVGAAFGDSNQPQHF. The DNA for the CDR3 is TGTGCCAGCAGCGTAGGAGCCGCGTTCGGAGATAGCAATCAGCCCCAGCATTTT.